One and the same sample provided the 5 T cell receptor beta chains below, sequenced in a study of patients and donors after allogeneic stem cell transplantation. TCRdb re-called the RT-PCR reads with MiXCR, one entry per CDR3 protein. Found here are about 200,000 distinct CDR3 sequences, 41% of them singletons; the top ten hold 33%. The sequencing input was blood, either unsorted or a sorted T cell fraction (not recorded which). The receptors were sampled from a human donor who was either an allogeneic HSCT recipient or a stem cell or donor lymphocyte infusion donor (not recorded which). It is not recorded whose cells these are; they may come from a transplant donor.

The chain carries TRBV6-5 and TRBJ1-2, with TRBD1 as a possible D gene (5 bases). CDR1 and CDR2 from the germline V gene are MNHEY and SVGAGI. V dropped 7 bases and J dropped 6 bases, with 21 bases sitting between them. The CDR3 is 15 amino acids. CDR3 coding DNA: TGTGCCAGCAATCGACGGGGGGGATTGAGAAATGGCTACACCTTC. This translates into CASNRRGGLRNGYTF.

The J gene is TRBJ1-1, the V gene TRBV20-1; TRBD1 matches 8 bases. The CDR3 contains 14 residues. Germline CDR1 reads DFQATT; CDR2 reads SNEGSKA (reference sequence). Unmatched junction bases numbered 7, after V lost 1 base and J lost 6 bases. The CDR3, as DNA: TGCAGTGCTAGAGGCCGGACAGGGCGGCCTGAAGCTTTCTTT. Amino acids: CSARGRTGRPEAFF.

V gene TRBV2 combines with J gene TRBJ2-2; 12 nucleotides align to TRBD1. CDR3 length equals 15 residues. V lost 9 bases and J lost 6; bases outside the gene matches: 8. Germline CDR1 is SNHLY and CDR2 is FYNNEI. The CDR3 protein is CARSQRDRGPGELFF. Written as DNA, the CDR3 is TGTGCCAGGTCCCAGAGGGACAGGGGGCCCGGGGAGCTGTTTTTT. The whole variable domain, remainder taken from reference TRBV2 and TRBJ2-2, is EPEVTQTPSHQVTQMGQEVILRCVPISNHLYFYWYRQILGQKVEFLVSFYNNEISEKSEIFDDQFSVERPDGSNFTLKIRSTKLEDSAMYFCARSQRDRGPGELFFGEGSRLTVL.

The gene calls are TRBV10-3 and TRBJ2-7, with TRBD1 identical over 7 bases. Germline V gene sequence: CDR1 ENHRY, CDR2 SYGVKD. The CDR3 contains 16 residues. V was pared by 1 base and J by 2 bases, with 8 bases of the junction left unmatched. This CDR3 is CAISEYRGLGAYEQYF. The CDR3 DNA follows: TGTGCCATCAGTGAGTACAGGGGCCTCGGCGCCTACGAGCAGTACTTC.

On this clonotype itself: A junction boundary mismatches the germline segment, possibly from a read error. The rearrangement joins TRBV7-2 to TRBJ1-6; D is ambiguous. CDR1 and CDR2 from the germline V gene are SGHTA and FQGNSA. CDR3 length: 12 residues. The CDR3: CASSIDNLPLHF. The DNA of the CDR3 is TGTGCCAGCAGCATAGATAATTTACCCCTCCACTTT. The variable domain in full, with the rest retrieved from reference TRBV7-2 and TRBJ1-6, is GAGVSQSPSNKVTEKGKDVELRCDPISGHTALYWYRQSLGQGLEFLIYFQGNSAPDKSGLPSDRFSAERTGGSVSTLTIQRTQQEDSAVYLCASSIDNLPLHFGNGTRLTVT.